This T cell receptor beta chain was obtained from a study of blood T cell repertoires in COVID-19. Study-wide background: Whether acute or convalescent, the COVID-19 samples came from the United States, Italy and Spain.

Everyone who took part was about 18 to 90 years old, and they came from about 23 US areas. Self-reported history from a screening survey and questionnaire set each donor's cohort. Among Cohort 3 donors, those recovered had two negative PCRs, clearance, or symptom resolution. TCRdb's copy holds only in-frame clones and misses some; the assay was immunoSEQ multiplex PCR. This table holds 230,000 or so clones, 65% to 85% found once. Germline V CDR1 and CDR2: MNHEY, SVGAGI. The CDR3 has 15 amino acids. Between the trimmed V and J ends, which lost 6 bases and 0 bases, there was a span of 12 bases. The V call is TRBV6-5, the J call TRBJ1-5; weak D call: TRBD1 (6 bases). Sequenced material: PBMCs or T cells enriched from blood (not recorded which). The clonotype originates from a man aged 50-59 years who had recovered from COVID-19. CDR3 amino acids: CASRTGPYSNQPQHF. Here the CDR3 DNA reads TGTGCCAGCAGGACAGGCCCTTATAGCAATCAGCCCCAGCATTTT.